The 17 T cell receptor beta chains in this list originate from one sample, sequenced in a study of CD8 T cells in ankylosing spondylitis. These receptors' antigens are unknown. TCRdb reprocessed the 5' RACE reads with MiXCR, giving one entry per CDR3 protein. The data hold 700,000 to 1,000,000 distinct CDR3 sequences, with approximately 12% observed a single time. Study outcomes and limitations: Ankylosing spondylitis blood appeared to carry a characteristic TCR beta motif of several highly homologous variants.

Sample: blood, either unsorted or a sorted T cell fraction (not recorded which). The receptors derive from a male donor with ankylosing spondylitis.

This clonotype was detected ten times or more. The chain has TRBV10-1 and TRBJ2-1, with 12 bases identical to TRBD2. CDR1 and CDR2 (germline): WNHNN, SYGVQD (reference sequence). CDR3 size: 15 residues. Trimming cost V 5 bases and J 7 bases; bases outside gene matches: 6. CDR3 protein: CASSSTSGSVNEQFF. CDR3 DNA sequence: TGCGCCAGCAGTTCGACTAGCGGGAGTGTGAATGAGCAGTTCTTC.

The table lists this clonotype with a few counts. The chain carries TRBV7-9 and TRBJ2-7, with D maybe TRBD1 (5 bases). CDR1 and CDR2 (germline): SEHNR, FQNEAQ (reference sequence). The CDR3 has 13 amino acids. The V and J ends lost 4 bases and 6 bases respectively, with 13 bases between them. The CDR3 region is CASSSAGKGEQYF. In DNA form, the CDR3 reads TGTGCCAGCAGCTCCGCAGGGAAAGGCGAGCAGTACTTC.

The chain links TRBV29-1 to TRBJ2-3, with 13 nucleotides matching TRBD2. The CDR3 length is 12 residues. The J segment lost 9 bases and the V segment lost 6 bases, leaving 3 bases of the junction unmatched. Germline values: CDR1 SQVTM, CDR2 ANQGSEA. CDR3: CSVATSGGTQYF. CDR3 nucleotides: TGCAGCGTGGCGACTAGCGGGGGGACGCAGTATTTT.

The rearrangement joins TRBV20-1 to TRBJ1-6; TRBD1 agrees at 7 bases. V was clipped by 3 bases and J by 11 bases; unmatched bases: 10. Germline V gene sequence: CDR1 DFQATT, CDR2 SNEGSKA (reference sequence). CDR3 length: 14 residues. Here the CDR3 reads CSASGQVLWTPLHF. The DNA for the CDR3 is TGCAGTGCTAGCGGACAGGTTCTGTGGACACCCCTCCACTTT.

This clonotype was observed a handful of times. The chain recombines TRBV29-1 with TRBJ1-2; no clear D. Trimming took off 0 bases at V and 1 base at J, with 9 bases between the two ends. The germline gives CDR1 SQVTM, CDR2 ANQGSEA. The CDR3 is made up of 14 amino acids. The DNA for the CDR3 is TGCAGCGTTGAAGATCAAGCACTTAACTATGGCTACACCTTC. This gives the protein CSVEDQALNYGYTF. The full variable domain, with the rest looked up from reference TRBV29-1 and TRBJ1-2, is SAVISQKPSRDICQRGTSLTIQCQVDSQVTMMFWYRQQPGQSLTLIATANQGSEATYESGFVIDKFPISRPNLTFSTLTVSNMSPEDSSIYLCSVEDQALNYGYTFGSGTRLTVV.

This clonotype was counted between two and nine times. The V and J genes are TRBV10-3 and TRBJ1-5, with D unresolved. Trimming took 7 bases from V and 3 from J, leaving 10 bases between them. This CDR3 is built from 13 residues. Per germline, CDR1 ENHRY and CDR2 SYGVKD. DNA of the CDR3: TGTGCCATCACCCCGGACCTCAATCAGCCCCAGCATTTT. It specifies CAITPDLNQPQHF.

J is TRBJ2-1 and V is TRBV5-1; 10 nucleotides agree with TRBD1. From germline, CDR1 is SGHRS and CDR2 YFSETQ. The V segment lost 3 bases and the J segment 8 bases; nucleotides outside the gene matches: 8. The CDR3 has 15 amino acids. CDR3 loop: CASSWTGQGQDEQFF. CDR3 sequence (DNA): TGCGCCAGCAGCTGGACGGGACAGGGGCAAGATGAGCAGTTCTTC.

The table lists this clonotype with a few counts. This chain joins TRBV9 and TRBJ2-1; 8 bases match TRBD2. This CDR3 spans 13 amino acids. Germline V gene lookup returns CDR1 SGDLS and CDR2 YYNGEE. V lost 2 bases and J lost 7; bases outside the gene matches: 2. Here the CDR3 reads CASSVGLENEQFF. The CDR3 DNA sequence: TGTGCCAGCAGCGTGGGACTAGAGAATGAGCAGTTCTTC.

CDR3 sequence reads: CASSPGDRSSYNEQFF. The CDR3 bases are TGCGCCAGCAGCCCCGGGGACAGGAGCTCCTACAATGAGCAGTTCTTC. This chain uses TRBV5-1 with TRBJ2-1; 8 bases are a match to TRBD1. With V trimmed by 4 bases and J by 0 bases, 6 bases remained unmatched. This CDR3 region has 16 residues. Germline V gene sequence: CDR1 SGHRS, CDR2 YFSETQ.

The table lists this clonotype with many counts. The chain combines TRBV10-3 with TRBJ2-5; D might be TRBD1 (6 bases). Trimming pared 4 bases from V and 3 bases from J, leaving 6 bases between. Germline V gene data show CDR1 as ENHRY and CDR2 as SYGVKD. The CDR3 totals 12 residues. The CDR3 region is CAISGTEETQYF. The DNA for the CDR3 is TGTGCCATCAGTGGGACAGAAGAGACCCAGTACTTC.

This chain links TRBV7-3 with TRBJ2-3; D remains ambiguous. This CDR3 region has 13 residues. V shed 5 bases and J shed 3 bases, with 9 bases lying between them. The germline CDR1 and CDR2 sequences are SGHTA and FQGTGA. In DNA, the CDR3 is TGTGCCAGCAGCGGTGGGGTGACAGATACGCAGTATTTT. This sequence encodes CASSGGVTDTQYF.

The chain carries TRBV6-6 and TRBJ1-5, with D possibly TRBD1 on 5 matching bases. This CDR3 spans 12 amino acids. Trimming stripped 8 bases from V and 5 bases from J, with 10 bases between. Germline loops: CDR1 MNHNY, CDR2 SVGAGI (reference sequence). CDR3 bases: TGTGCCAGCGGTGGGGGGGATCAGCCCCAGCATTTT. It specifies CASGGGDQPQHF.

This clonotype was detected a few times. V and J are TRBV9 and TRBJ2-1; TRBD1 aligns across 9 bases. The germline CDR1 and CDR2 sequences are SGDLS and YYNGEE. This CDR3 is 16 amino acids long. The V gene end was trimmed by 0 bases and the J gene end by 5 bases; junction bases not matched to a gene: 6. CDR3 coding DNA: TGTGCCAGCAGCGTAGGGGCCGGGGACAGGGACAATGAGCAGTTCTTC. It translates to CASSVGAGDRDNEQFF.

This clonotype was detected only a few times. The chain has TRBV5-6 and TRBJ1-1, with D uncertain. Germline lookup yields CDR1 SGHDT and CDR2 YYEEEE. V was cut by 1 base and J by 6 bases, with 16 bases left in between. There are 15 residues in the CDR3. CDR3 bases: TGTGCCAGCAGCTTGTTATCCGTGTTGGGCTCTGAAGCTTTCTTT. Amino acid sequence: CASSLLSVLGSEAFF.

The chain employs TRBV20-1 and TRBJ2-3; the D gene is possibly TRBD2 (7 bases). The V gene's germline CDR1 is DFQATT and CDR2 SNEGSKA (reference sequence). The CDR3 spans 15 residues. Trimming shortened V by 5 bases and J by 3 bases, and 18 bases separated the two germline ends. CDR3 in DNA: TGCAGTGCTCCCCTTGGGGGGGCTTGGACAGATACGCAGTATTTT. Encoded protein: CSAPLGGAWTDTQYF.

The table lists this clonotype with a few counts. The V and J genes are TRBV4-1 and TRBJ2-5; tentatively, D is TRBD2 (6 bases). The CDR3 has 15 residues. From germline, CDR1 is MGHRA and CDR2 YSYEKL. Trimming cost V 4 bases and J 1 base, with 13 bases left between them. The CDR3 loop is CASSLGGWSQETQYF. For the CDR3, the DNA is TGCGCCAGCAGCCTGGGGGGTTGGAGCCAAGAGACCCAGTACTTC.

This clonotype was seen only a few times. The CDR3 protein is CASSQGGVPNYGYTF. The DNA for the CDR3 is TGTGCCAGCAGCCAAGGAGGGGTTCCTAACTATGGCTACACCTTC. J is TRBJ1-2 and V is TRBV3-1, with a tentative D call TRBD1 (5 bases). The length of the CDR3 is 15 residues. In germline, CDR1 is LGHDT, CDR2 YNNKEL (reference sequence). Trimming pared 1 base from V and 0 bases from J, leaving 9 bases between.